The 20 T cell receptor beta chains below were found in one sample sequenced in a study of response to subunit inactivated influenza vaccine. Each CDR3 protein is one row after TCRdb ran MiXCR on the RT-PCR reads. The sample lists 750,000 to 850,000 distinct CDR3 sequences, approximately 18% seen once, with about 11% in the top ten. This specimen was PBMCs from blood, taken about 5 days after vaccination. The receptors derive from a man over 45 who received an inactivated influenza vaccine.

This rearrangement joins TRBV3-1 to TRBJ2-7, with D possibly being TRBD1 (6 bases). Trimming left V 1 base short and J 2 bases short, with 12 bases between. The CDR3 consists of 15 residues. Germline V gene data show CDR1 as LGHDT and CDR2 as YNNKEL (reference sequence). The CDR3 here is CASSQVGTRPYEQYF. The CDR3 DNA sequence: TGTGCCAGCAGCCAAGTTGGGACAAGGCCCTACGAGCAGTACTTC.

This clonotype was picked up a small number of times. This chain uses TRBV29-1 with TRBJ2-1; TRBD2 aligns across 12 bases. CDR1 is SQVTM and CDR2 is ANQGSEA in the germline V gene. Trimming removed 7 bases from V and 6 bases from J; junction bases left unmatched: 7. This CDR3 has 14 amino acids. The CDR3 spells CSADLAGGRNEQFF. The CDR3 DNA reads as TGCAGCGCCGATCTAGCGGGAGGGCGCAATGAGCAGTTCTTC.

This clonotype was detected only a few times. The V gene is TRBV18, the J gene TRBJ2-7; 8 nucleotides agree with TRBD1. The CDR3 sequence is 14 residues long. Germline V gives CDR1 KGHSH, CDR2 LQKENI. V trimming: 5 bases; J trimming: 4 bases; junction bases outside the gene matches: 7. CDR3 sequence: CASSSRDRIYEQYF. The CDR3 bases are TGTGCCAGCTCATCACGGGACAGGATTTACGAGCAGTACTTC.

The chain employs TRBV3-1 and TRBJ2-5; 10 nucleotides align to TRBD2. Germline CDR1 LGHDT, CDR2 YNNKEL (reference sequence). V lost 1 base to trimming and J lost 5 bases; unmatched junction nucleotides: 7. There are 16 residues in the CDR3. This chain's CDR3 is CASSQGELAGRETQYF. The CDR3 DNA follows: TGTGCCAGCAGCCAAGGGGAACTAGCGGGACGGGAGACCCAGTACTTC.

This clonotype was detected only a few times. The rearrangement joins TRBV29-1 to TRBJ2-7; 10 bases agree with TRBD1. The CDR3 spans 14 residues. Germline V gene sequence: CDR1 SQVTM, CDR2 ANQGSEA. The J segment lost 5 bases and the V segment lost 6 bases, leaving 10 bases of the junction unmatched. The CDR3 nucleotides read TGCAGCGTGAAAGGACAGGGGGGTAGCGACGAGCAGTACTTC. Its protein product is CSVKGQGGSDEQYF.

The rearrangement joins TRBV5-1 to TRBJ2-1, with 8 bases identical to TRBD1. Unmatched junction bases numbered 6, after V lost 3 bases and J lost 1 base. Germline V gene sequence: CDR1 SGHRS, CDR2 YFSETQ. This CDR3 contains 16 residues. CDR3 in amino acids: CASSSSGGASYNEQFF. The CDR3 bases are TGCGCCAGCAGCTCCTCAGGGGGCGCATCCTACAATGAGCAGTTCTTC.

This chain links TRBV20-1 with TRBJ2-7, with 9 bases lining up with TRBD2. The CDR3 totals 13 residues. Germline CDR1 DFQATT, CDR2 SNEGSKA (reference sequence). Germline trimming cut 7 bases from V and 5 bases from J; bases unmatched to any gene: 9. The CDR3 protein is CSVTSGGDNEQYF. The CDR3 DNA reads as TGCAGTGTGACTAGCGGCGGTGATAACGAGCAGTACTTC.

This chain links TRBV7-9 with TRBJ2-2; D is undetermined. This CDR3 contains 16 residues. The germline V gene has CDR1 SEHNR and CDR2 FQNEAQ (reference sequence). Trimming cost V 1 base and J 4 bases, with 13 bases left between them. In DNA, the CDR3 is TGTGCCAGCAGCTTAGTTGGGGTGCCCAGCACCGGGGAGCTGTTTTTT. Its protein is CASSLVGVPSTGELFF. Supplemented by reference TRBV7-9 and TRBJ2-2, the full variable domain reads DTGVSQNPRHKITKRGQNVTFRCDPISEHNRLYWYRQTLGQGPEFLTYFQNEAQLEKSRLLSDRFSAERPKGSFSTLEIQRTEQGDSAMYLCASSLVGVPSTGELFFGEGSRLTVL.

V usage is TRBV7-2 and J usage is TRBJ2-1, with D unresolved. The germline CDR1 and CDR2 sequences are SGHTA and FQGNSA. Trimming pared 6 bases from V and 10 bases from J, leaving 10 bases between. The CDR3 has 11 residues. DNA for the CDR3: TGTGCCAGCAGGTCCTTTGGGGAGCAGTTCTTC. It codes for CASRSFGEQFF. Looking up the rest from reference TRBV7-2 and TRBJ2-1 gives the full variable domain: GAGVSQSPSNKVTEKGKDVELRCDPISGHTALYWYRQSLGQGLEFLIYFQGNSAPDKSGLPSDRFSAERTGGSVSTLTIQRTQQEDSAVYLCASRSFGEQFFGPGTRLTVL.

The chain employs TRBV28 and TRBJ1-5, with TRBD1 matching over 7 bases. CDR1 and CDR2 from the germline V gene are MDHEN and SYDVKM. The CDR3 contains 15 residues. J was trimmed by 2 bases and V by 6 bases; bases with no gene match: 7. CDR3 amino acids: CASRDTGEGNQPQHF. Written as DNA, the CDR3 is TGTGCCAGCAGAGACACAGGGGAGGGCAATCAGCCCCAGCATTTT.

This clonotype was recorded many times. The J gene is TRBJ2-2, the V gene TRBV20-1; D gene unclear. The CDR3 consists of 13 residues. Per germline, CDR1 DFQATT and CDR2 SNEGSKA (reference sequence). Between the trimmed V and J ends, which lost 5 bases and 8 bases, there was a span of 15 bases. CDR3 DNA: TGCAGTGCTCCAGCCCACATGGGTGGGGAGCTGTTTTTT. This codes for CSAPAHMGGELFF.

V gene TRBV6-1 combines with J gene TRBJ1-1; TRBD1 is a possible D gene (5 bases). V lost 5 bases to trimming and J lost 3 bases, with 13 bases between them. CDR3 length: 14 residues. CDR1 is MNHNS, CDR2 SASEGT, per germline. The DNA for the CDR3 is TGTGCCAGCAGTCGGCAGAGAGGGGACACTGAAGCTTTCTTT. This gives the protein CASSRQRGDTEAFF.

Here the CDR3 reads CASSPSLPGAFF. The CDR3 DNA reads TGTGCCAGCAGCCCCTCATTACCAGGGGCTTTCTTT. The V and J genes are TRBV7-9 and TRBJ1-1; a possible D gene is TRBD1 (5 bases). The CDR3 extends over 12 amino acids. From germline, CDR1 is SEHNR and CDR2 FQNEAQ (reference sequence). V shed 5 bases and J shed 11 bases, with 15 bases lying between them.

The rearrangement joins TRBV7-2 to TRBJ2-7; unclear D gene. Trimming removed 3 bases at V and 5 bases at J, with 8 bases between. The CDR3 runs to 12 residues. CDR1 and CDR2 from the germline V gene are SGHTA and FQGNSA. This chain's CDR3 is CASSLPSNEQYF. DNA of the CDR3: TGTGCCAGCAGCTTGCCTAGTAACGAGCAGTACTTC.

The CDR3 reads CASSFRTGDEQYF. CDR3 coding DNA: TGCGCCAGCAGCTTTCGGACAGGGGACGAGCAGTACTTC. The chain joins TRBV5-1 to TRBJ2-7, with 9 positions matching TRBD1. This CDR3 has 13 amino acids. Unmatched junction bases numbered 2, after V lost 2 bases and J lost 5 bases. CDR1 and CDR2 (germline): SGHRS, YFSETQ.

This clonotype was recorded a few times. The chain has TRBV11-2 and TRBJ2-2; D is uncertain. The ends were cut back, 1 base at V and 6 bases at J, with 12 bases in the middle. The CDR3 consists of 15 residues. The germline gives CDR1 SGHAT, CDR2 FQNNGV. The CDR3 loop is CASSLVLGPSGELFF. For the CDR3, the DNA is TGTGCCAGCAGCTTAGTGTTAGGCCCCTCCGGGGAGCTGTTTTTT.

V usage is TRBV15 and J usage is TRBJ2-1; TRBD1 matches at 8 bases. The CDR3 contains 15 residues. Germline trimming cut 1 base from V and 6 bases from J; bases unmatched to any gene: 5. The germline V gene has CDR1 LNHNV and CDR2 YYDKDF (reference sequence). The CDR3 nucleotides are TGTGCCACCAGCAGAGGGACAGGGTACGGCAATGAGCAGTTCTTC. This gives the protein CATSRGTGYGNEQFF.

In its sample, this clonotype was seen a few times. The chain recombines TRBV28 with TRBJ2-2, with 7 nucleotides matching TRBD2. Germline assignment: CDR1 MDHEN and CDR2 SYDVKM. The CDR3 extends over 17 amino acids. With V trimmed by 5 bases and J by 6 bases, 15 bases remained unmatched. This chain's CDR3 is CASSPSPGGGPPGELFF. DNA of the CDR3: TGTGCCAGCAGTCCCTCACCGGGGGGAGGGCCTCCCGGGGAGCTGTTTTTT.

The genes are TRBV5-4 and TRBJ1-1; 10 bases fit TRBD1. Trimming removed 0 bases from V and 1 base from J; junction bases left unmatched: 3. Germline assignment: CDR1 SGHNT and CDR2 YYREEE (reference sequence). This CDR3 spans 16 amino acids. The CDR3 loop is CASSLGGQGRNTEAFF. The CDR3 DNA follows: TGTGCCAGCAGCTTGGGGGGACAGGGGAGGAACACTGAAGCTTTCTTT. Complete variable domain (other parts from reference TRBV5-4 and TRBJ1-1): ETGVTQSPTHLIKTRGQQVTLRCSSQSGHNTVSWYQQALGQGPQFIFQYYREEENGRGNFPPRFSGLQFPNYSSELNVNALELDDSALYLCASSLGGQGRNTEAFFGQGTRLTVV.

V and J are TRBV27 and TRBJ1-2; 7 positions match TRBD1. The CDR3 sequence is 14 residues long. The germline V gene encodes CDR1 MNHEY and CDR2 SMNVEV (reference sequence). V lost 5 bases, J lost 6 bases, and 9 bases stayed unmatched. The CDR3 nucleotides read TGTGCCAGCAGTCCCCGGACAGGAAGTCATGGCTACACCTTC. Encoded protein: CASSPRTGSHGYTF.